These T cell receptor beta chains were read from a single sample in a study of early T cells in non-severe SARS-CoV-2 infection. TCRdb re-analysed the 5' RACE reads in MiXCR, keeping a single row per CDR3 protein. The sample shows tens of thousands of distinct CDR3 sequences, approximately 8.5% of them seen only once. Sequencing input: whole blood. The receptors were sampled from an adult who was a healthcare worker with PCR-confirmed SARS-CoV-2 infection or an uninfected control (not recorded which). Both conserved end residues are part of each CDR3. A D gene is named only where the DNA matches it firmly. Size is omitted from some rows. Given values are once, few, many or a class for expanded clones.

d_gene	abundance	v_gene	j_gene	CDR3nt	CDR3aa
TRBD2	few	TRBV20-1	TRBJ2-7	TGCAGTGCTAGGGAGACTAGCGGCTACGAGCAGTACTTC	CSARETSGYEQYF
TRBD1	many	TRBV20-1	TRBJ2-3	TGCAGTGCTGTCCCCCGGGACAGCTTCGCGGATACGCAGTATTTT	CSAVPRDSFADTQYF
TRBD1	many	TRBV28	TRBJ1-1	TGTGCCAGCAGGCCGATAGGACAGGGGAGGGACACTGAAGCTTTCTTT	CASRPIGQGRDTEAFF
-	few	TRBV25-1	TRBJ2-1	TGTGCCAGCAGTGAATCGGGACGAAAGCACAATGAGCAGTTCTTC	CASSESGRKHNEQFF
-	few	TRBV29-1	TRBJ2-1	TGCAGCGTCGGGGAGGAGTCCAATGAGCAGTTCTTC	CSVGEESNEQFF
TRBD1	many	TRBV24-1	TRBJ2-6	TGTGCCACCAGTGAGCCCCGGGACAGCGATCGCTCTGGGGCCAACGTCCTGACTTTC	CATSEPRDSDRSGANVLTF
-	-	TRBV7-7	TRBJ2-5	TGTGCTAGCAGCTCGATGCCTCCAGAGACCCAGTACTTC	CASSSMPPETQYF
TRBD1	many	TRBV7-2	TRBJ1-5	TGTGCCAGCAGCTCAGGACAGGGTGGTCAGCCCCAGCATTTT	CASSSGQGGQPQHF
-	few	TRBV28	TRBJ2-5	TGTGCCAGCAGTCCATCGGTTAGGGGTTATGAGACCCAGTACTTC	CASSPSVRGYETQYF
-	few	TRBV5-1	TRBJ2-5	TGCGCCAGCAGCTTGGCCAGATACTTCCAAGAGACCCAGTACTTC	CASSLARYFQETQYF
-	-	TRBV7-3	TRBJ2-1	TGTGCCAGCAGCTTACGGCATTCCGAGGGTGAGCAGTTCTTC	CASSLRHSEGEQFF
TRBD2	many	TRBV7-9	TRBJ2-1	TGTGCCAGCAGGCCAGACCGGGGGGCCTACAATGAGCAGTTCTTC	CASRPDRGAYNEQFF
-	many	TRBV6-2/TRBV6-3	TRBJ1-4	TGTGCCAGCCGTCAAGGGTCCGAAAGCCAGCTGTTTTTT	CASRQGSESQLFF
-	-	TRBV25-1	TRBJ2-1	TGTGCCAGCAGTGAACCGTCCAGCTCCTACAATGAGCAGTTCTTC	CASSEPSSSYNEQFF
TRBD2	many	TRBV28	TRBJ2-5	TGTGCCAGCAGTCTAGCGGGAGGACTAAAAGAGACCCAGTACTTC	CASSLAGGLKETQYF
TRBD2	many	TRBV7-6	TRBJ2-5	TGTGCCAGCAGCGCCCCTCAGCGGGAGGGAGTGAGAGAGACCCAGTACTTC	CASSAPQREGVRETQYF
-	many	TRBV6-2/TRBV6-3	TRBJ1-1	TGTGCCAGCAGTTACGGGGGGTCAGGGCGGACTGAAGCTTTCTTT	CASSYGGSGRTEAFF
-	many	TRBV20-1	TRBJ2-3	TGCAGTGCCAGAGGAGGGGGGGCAGATACGCAGTATTTT	CSARGGGADTQYF
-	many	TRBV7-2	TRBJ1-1	TGTGCCAGCAGCTTAAGAGGGGCCGGCACTGAAGCTTTCTTT	CASSLRGAGTEAFF
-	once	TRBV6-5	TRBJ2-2	TGTGCCAGCAGTATTTATACAGGGCACACCGGGGAGCTGTTTTTT	CASSIYTGHTGELFF
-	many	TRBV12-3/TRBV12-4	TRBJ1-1	TGTGCCAGCAGTTTAGCGCGTTCCATGAACACTGAAGCTTTCTTT	CASSLARSMNTEAFF
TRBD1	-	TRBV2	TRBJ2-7	TGTGCCAGCAGTAAGGACAGGGGGGTAGGCGAGCAGTACTTC	CASSKDRGVGEQYF
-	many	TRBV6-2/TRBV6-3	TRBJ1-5	TGTGCCAGCAGAGGTAATGTGGGGAAACAGCCCCAGCATTTT	CASRGNVGKQPQHF
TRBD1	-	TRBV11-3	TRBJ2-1	TGTGCCAGCAGCATAGGGACAGGGATGAATGAGCAGTTCTTC	CASSIGTGMNEQFF
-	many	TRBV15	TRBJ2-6	TGTGCCACCAGCAGACAAACAGGGATTGGGGCCAACGTCCTGACTTTC	CATSRQTGIGANVLTF
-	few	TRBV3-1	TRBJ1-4	TGTGCCAGCAGCGCAAGGAGTATGAAATCGCGAAAACTGTTTTTT	CASSARSMKSRKLFF
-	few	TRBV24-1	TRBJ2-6	TGTGCCACCAGTGATTCGGGGCTGCGGGCCAACGTCCTGACTTTC	CATSDSGLRANVLTF
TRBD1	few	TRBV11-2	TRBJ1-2	TGTGCCAGCAGCATATCACAGACAGGGCACACCTTC	CASSISQTGHTF
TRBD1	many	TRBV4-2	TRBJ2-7	TGTGCCAGCAGCCAATTGCGGACAGGGAACGAGCAGTACTTC	CASSQLRTGNEQYF
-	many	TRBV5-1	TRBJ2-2	TGCGCCAGCAGCCCGTACCATCTTAGGTCCCCCTTGAACACCGGGGAGCTGTTTTTT	CASSPYHLRSPLNTGELFF
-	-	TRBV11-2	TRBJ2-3	TGTGCCAGCAGCTTAGGGTTTAGCCTCCTCGCCCCAGATACGCAGTATTTT	CASSLGFSLLAPDTQYF
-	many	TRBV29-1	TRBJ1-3	TGCAGCGTGCCCTGGGACGCCGAGGGGAACACCATATATTTT	CSVPWDAEGNTIYF
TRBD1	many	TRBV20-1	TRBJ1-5	TGCAGTGTTAGACAGGGGGCTAGTCAGCCCCAGCATTTT	CSVRQGASQPQHF
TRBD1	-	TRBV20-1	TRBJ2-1	TGCAGTGCTCTAGGACAGGGGGCGCAAGGATCCTACAATGAGCAGTTCTTC	CSALGQGAQGSYNEQFF
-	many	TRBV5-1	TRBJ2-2	TGCGCCAGCAGCCCAGGAGGGTCGAGGACCGGGGAGCTGTTTTTT	CASSPGGSRTGELFF
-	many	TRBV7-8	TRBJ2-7	TGTGCCAGCAGCATCGACATTGGGAGGTACGAGCAGTACTTC	CASSIDIGRYEQYF
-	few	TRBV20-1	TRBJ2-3	TGCAGTGCCAGGACTGCAAGCACAGATACGCAGTATTTT	CSARTASTDTQYF
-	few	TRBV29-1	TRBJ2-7	TGCAGCGTCGGAGTAGGTCCCGAGCAGTACTTC	CSVGVGPEQYF
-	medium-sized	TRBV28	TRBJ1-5	TGTGCCGTAAGGCCCGCCGGCAATCAGCCCCAGCATTTT	CAVRPAGNQPQHF
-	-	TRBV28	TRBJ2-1	TGTGCCAGCAGTCCCCTGGCCAACAATGAGCAGTTCTTC	CASSPLANNEQFF
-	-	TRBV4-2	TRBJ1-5	TGTGCCAGCAGCCAAGATCTTGATCAGCCCCAGCATTTT	CASSQDLDQPQHF
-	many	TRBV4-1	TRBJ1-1	TGCGCCAGCAGGCAACAAGAACAGGGACTGGGTGAAGCTTTCTTT	CASRQQEQGLGEAFF